These 20 T cell receptor beta chains share one sample of origin, sequenced in a study of blood T cell repertoires in COVID-19. Generated by immunoSEQ multiplex PCR, the TCRdb table keeps only in-frame clones and is missing some. The sample holds approximately 150,000 clones, approximately 81% seen once. Sequencing was performed on peripheral blood. The origin of the receptors is a man aged 55-75 years with acute or convalescent COVID-19.

The genes are TRBV7-9 and TRBJ2-5; tentative D call: TRBD2 (5 bases). Germline V gene data show CDR1 as SEHNR and CDR2 as FQNEAQ (reference sequence). V gave up 3 bases and J gave up 1 base, with 6 bases separating them. The CDR3 has 13 residues. The DNA of the CDR3 is TGTGCCAGCAGCTTTCTAGCCCAAGAGACCCAGTACTTC. Its translation is CASSFLAQETQYF.

The genes are TRBV6-5 and TRBJ1-2, with D maybe TRBD1 (6 bases). V lost 7 bases and J lost 6, with 15 bases in between. The CDR3 extends over 13 amino acids. Per germline, CDR1 MNHEY and CDR2 SVGAGI. DNA for the CDR3: TGTGCCAGCACAGAACACAGGGCGCATGGCTACACCTTC. It is translated as CASTEHRAHGYTF.

This clone showed up just once. The chain employs TRBV28 and TRBJ1-2; D ambiguous. The germline V gene has CDR1 MDHEN and CDR2 SYDVKM. The CDR3 is made up of 13 amino acids. Between the trimmed V and J ends, which lost 3 bases and 2 bases, there was a span of 7 bases. In nucleotides, the CDR3 is TGTGCCAGCAGTTTCGGAGGGAACTATGGCTACACCTTC. Protein product: CASSFGGNYGYTF.

The CDR3 nucleotides read TGTGCCAGCAGCTTAGAAGGGACAGGTGATAGCAATCAGCCCCAGCATTTT. It yields the protein CASSLEGTGDSNQPQHF. V is TRBV7-9 and J is TRBJ1-5; 8 positions match TRBD1. The V gene's germline CDR1 is SEHNR and CDR2 FQNEAQ (reference sequence). After removal of 1 base from V and 0 bases from J, the junction contained 5 bases not matched to a gene. CDR3 size: 17 residues.

The chain combines TRBV7-3 with TRBJ2-1, with 7 bases fitting TRBD1. Germline CDR1 is SGHTA and CDR2 is FQGTGA. There are 15 residues in the CDR3. V gave up 5 bases and J gave up 5 bases; unmatched junction bases: 9. CDR3 protein: CASSPVKGANNEQFF. Here the CDR3 DNA reads TGTGCCAGCAGCCCAGTCAAGGGGGCCAACAATGAGCAGTTCTTC.

This clone was recorded many times. The chain carries TRBV19 and TRBJ2-2; 11 bases are shared with TRBD2. The J segment lost 3 bases and the V segment lost 5 bases, leaving 8 bases of the junction unmatched. Germline V CDR1 and CDR2: LNHDA, SQIVND (reference sequence). The CDR3 extends over 17 amino acids. The CDR3 is CASSALTSGSDTGELFF. CDR3 sequence (DNA): TGTGCCAGTAGTGCCCTAACTAGCGGGAGTGACACCGGGGAGCTGTTTTTT.

The chain has TRBV24-1 and TRBJ2-6; TRBD1 is a possible D gene (6 bases). The V gene lost 4 bases and the J gene lost 0 bases, with 15 bases spanning the gap. Germline V gene data show CDR1 as KGHDR and CDR2 as SFDVKD. This CDR3 region has 18 residues. CDR3 bases: TGTGCCACCAGTGAAGGGGACACAGCAACCTCTGGGGCCAACGTCCTGACTTTC. This sequence encodes CATSEGDTATSGANVLTF.

The V call is TRBV15, the J call TRBJ1-1; the D is unclear. In germline, CDR1 is LNHNV, CDR2 YYDKDF (reference sequence). The CDR3 is 13 amino acids. V dropped 3 bases and J dropped 3 bases, with 8 bases sitting between them. CDR3 amino acids: CATSRGSHTEAFF. The CDR3 coding sequence is TGTGCCACCAGCAGGGGCTCCCACACTGAAGCTTTCTTT. Supplemented by reference TRBV15 and TRBJ1-1, the full variable domain reads DAMVIQNPRYQVTQFGKPVTLSCSQTLNHNVMYWYQQKSSQAPKLLFHYYDKDFNNEADTPDNFQSRRPNTSFCFLDIRSPGLGDTAMYLCATSRGSHTEAFFGQGTRLTVV.

The V call is TRBV6-5, the J call TRBJ2-7; 11 positions match TRBD2. The germline V gene has CDR1 MNHEY and CDR2 SVGAGI. The CDR3 length is 16 residues. V dropped 2 bases and J dropped 6; count of bases not matched to a gene: 9. CDR3 loop: CASSYVSLAGVCEQYF. The CDR3 nucleotides are TGTGCCAGCAGTTACGTCTCACTAGCGGGAGTTTGCGAGCAGTACTTC.

This sequence joins TRBV10-3 and TRBJ2-2; D is perhaps TRBD1 (8 bases). The CDR3 extends over 17 amino acids. Germline V gene sequence: CDR1 ENHRY, CDR2 SYGVKD. The V end was cut by 0 bases, the J end by 3 bases, with 14 bases between. CDR3 region: CAISESPQGGDTGELFF. CDR3 nucleotide sequence: TGTGCCATCAGTGAGTCTCCACAGGGGGGGGACACCGGGGAGCTGTTTTTT.

The chain joins TRBV9 to TRBJ2-2; D is perhaps TRBD1 (5 bases). This CDR3 has 18 amino acids. Trimming cost V 3 bases and J 3 bases, with 21 bases left between them. Germline V gene sequence: CDR1 SGDLS, CDR2 YYNGEE. The CDR3 region is CASSGRQPQSWDTGELFF. The CDR3 DNA follows: TGTGCCAGCAGCGGCCGACAGCCGCAATCGTGGGACACCGGGGAGCTGTTTTTT. Supplemented by reference TRBV9 and TRBJ2-2, the full variable domain reads DSGVTQTPKHLITATGQRVTLRCSPRSGDLSVYWYQQSLDQGLQFLIQYYNGEERAKGNILERFSAQQFPDLHSELNLSSLELGDSALYFCASSGRQPQSWDTGELFFGEGSRLTVL.

The chain links TRBV28 to TRBJ1-1; a weak D match, TRBD1 (5 bases). The germline gives CDR1 MDHEN, CDR2 SYDVKM. This CDR3 contains 17 residues. V was pared by 1 base and J by 4 bases, with 19 bases between. CDR3 amino acids: CASSLLAGGGRFTEAFF. In DNA, the CDR3 is TGTGCCAGCAGTTTATTAGCGGGGGGAGGCCGGTTCACTGAAGCTTTCTTT.

The V and J genes are TRBV5-3 and TRBJ2-1, with 13 bases identical to TRBD2. TRBV5-3 is flagged as an ORF with uncertain function. This CDR3 spans 15 amino acids. J was trimmed by 8 bases and V by 4 bases; bases with no gene match: 6. CDR3 DNA sequence: TGTGCCAGAAGCCGAGGGACTAGCGGGGCCGATGAGCAGTTCTTC. Residues: CARSRGTSGADEQFF.

The chain employs TRBV6-5 and TRBJ1-2; D is undetermined. The CDR3 contains 13 residues. The germline V gene has CDR1 MNHEY and CDR2 SVGAGI. V lost 8 bases to trimming and J lost 8 bases, with 18 bases between them. The CDR3 bases are TGTGCCAGCGTGCCTGGTGCGGGGTTGGGCTACACCTTC. This translates into CASVPGAGLGYTF.

The genes are TRBV7-8 and TRBJ1-1; TRBD1 might be the D (5 bases). Trimming removed 5 bases from V and 3 bases from J, with 19 bases in between. Germline CDR1 reads SGHVS; CDR2 reads FQNEAQ. The CDR3 is made up of 16 amino acids. CDR3 nucleotides: TGTGCCAGCAGCGATTCAGTTCTTCAGGGCCACACTGAAGCTTTCTTT. Translated, it gives CASSDSVLQGHTEAFF.

V usage is TRBV15 and J usage is TRBJ2-7, with a possible D match to TRBD1 (6 bases). Germline CDR1 and CDR2: LNHNV and YYDKDF (reference sequence). This CDR3 has 14 residues. Trimming shortened V by 5 bases and J by 7 bases, and 18 bases separated the two germline ends. The CDR3 nucleotides read TGTGCCACCAGCCGAAGGGACACAAAAAGGGAGCAGTACTTC. Translating gives CATSRRDTKREQYF.

This sequence joins TRBV24-1 and TRBJ2-1; the match to TRBD2 covers 11 bases. This CDR3 contains 15 residues. Germline V gene sequence: CDR1 KGHDR, CDR2 SFDVKD. V gave up 5 bases and J gave up 4 bases; unmatched junction bases: 3. The CDR3: CATSGGLAGYNEQFF. The CDR3 DNA sequence: TGTGCCACCAGTGGCGGACTAGCGGGTTACAATGAGCAGTTCTTC.

This clone has a single count. The chain links TRBV7-8 to TRBJ2-1, with TRBD2 matching over 10 bases. The V and J ends lost 2 bases and 1 base, in that order; junction bases with no gene match: 2. Germline V gene sequence: CDR1 SGHVS, CDR2 FQNEAQ. The CDR3 sequence is 16 residues long. CDR3 nucleotides: TGTGCCAGCAGCTTAAGAGCGGGAGGGTCCTACAATGAGCAGTTCTTC. Amino acid sequence: CASSLRAGGSYNEQFF.

V is TRBV19 and J is TRBJ2-7; D may be TRBD1 (6 bases). The V gene lost 5 bases and the J gene lost 0 bases, with 11 bases spanning the gap. This CDR3 comprises 14 residues. CDR1 is LNHDA and CDR2 is SQIVND in the germline V gene (reference sequence). The CDR3 spells CASSQGHHSYEQYF. CDR3 in DNA: TGTGCCAGTAGTCAGGGACACCACTCCTACGAGCAGTACTTC.

V gene TRBV30 combines with J gene TRBJ2-7; 8 bases line up with TRBD1. V shed 2 bases, J shed 5 bases, and the junction held 5 bases outside the gene matches. CDR3 length equals 13 residues. Germline CDR1 GTSNPN, CDR2 SVGIG (reference sequence). The CDR3 bases are TGTGCCTGGAGTAGGACAGGGAGCCACGAGCAGTACTTC. Encoded protein: CAWSRTGSHEQYF.